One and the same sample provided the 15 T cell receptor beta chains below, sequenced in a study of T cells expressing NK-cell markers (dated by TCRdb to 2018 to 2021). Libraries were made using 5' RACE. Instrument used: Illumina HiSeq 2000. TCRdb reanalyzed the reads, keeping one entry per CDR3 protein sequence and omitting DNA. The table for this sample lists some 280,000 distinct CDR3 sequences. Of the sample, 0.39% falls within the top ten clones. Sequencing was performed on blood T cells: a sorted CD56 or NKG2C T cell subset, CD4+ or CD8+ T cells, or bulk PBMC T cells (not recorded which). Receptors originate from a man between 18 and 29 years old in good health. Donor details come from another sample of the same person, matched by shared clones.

CDR3: CASSPLGSDTQYF. The gene calls are TRBV12-3 or TRBV12-4 and TRBJ2-3; TCRdb's assignment of TRBD2 cannot be checked, as there is no DNA. The CDR3 runs to 13 residues.

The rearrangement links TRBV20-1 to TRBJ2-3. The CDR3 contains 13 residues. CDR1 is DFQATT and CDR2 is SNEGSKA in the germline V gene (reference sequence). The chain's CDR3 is CSARGLALDTQYF.

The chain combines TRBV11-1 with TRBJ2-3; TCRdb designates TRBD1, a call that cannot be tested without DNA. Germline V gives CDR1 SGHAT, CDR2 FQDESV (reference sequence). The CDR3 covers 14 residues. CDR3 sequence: CASSSGTGINTQYF.

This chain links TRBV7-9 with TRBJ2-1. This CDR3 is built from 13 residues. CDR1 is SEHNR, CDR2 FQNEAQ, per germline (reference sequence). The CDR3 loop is CASSLQTDNEQFF.

CDR3: CASSLFGTGNTGELFF. The V call is TRBV5-1, the J call TRBJ2-2; as DNA is missing, the TRBD1 call by TCRdb cannot be tested. Germline V gives CDR1 SGHRS, CDR2 YFSETQ. This CDR3 contains 16 residues.

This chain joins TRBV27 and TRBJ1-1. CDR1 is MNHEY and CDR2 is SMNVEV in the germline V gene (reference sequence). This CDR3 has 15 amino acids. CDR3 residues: CASSLTGVVGTEAFF.

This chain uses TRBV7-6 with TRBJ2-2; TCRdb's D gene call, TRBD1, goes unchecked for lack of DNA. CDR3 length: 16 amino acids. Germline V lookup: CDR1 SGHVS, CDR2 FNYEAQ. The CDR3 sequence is CASSISGGRNTGELFF.

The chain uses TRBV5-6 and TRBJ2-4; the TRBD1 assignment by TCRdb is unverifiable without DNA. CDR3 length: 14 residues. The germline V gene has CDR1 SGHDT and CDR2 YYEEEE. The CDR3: CASSLGGPRDIQYF.

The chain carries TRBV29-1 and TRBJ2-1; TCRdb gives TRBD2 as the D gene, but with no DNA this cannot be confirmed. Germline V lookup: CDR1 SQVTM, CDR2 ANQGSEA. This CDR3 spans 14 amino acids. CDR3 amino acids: CSVERDSKYNEQFF.

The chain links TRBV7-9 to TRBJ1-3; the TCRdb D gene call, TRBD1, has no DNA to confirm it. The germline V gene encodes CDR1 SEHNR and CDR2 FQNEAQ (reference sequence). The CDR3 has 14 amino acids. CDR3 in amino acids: CASDEGFSGNTIYF.

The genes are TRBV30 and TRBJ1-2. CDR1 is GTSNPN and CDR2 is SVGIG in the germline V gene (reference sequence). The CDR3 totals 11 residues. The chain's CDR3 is CAWSVGGGYTF.

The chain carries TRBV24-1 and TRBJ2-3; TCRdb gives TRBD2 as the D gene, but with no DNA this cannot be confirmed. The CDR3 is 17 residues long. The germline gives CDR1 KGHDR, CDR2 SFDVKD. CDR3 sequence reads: CATSDQGLAEGTDTQYF.

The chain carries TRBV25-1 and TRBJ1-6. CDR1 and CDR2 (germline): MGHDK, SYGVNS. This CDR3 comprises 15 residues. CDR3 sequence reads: CASSAGLLGNSPLHF.

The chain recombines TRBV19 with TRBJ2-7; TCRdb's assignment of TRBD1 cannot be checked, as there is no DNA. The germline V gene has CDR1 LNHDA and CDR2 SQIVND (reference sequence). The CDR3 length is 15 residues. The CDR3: CASSPGRGRAYEQYF.

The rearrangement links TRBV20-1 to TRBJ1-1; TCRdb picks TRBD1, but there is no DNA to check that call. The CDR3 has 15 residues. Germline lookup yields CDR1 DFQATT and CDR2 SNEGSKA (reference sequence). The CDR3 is CSARDPDRRYTEAFF.